This T cell receptor (beta chain) was sequenced during a study of T cells in localized non-small cell lung cancer. General study points: Uninvolved adjacent lung, not tumor, had the highest T cell clonality. An association was observed between higher blood T cell density and longer overall survival.

There are a few counts of this clone. What it binds is not known. Trimming cost V 3 bases and J 11 bases, with 16 bases left between them. The germline gives CDR1 SGHVS, CDR2 FQNEAQ. The CDR3 covers 13 residues. This table comes from immunoSEQ multiplex PCR, and its TCRdb copy is limited to in-frame clones, with some not included. The sample consists of some 14,000 clones, 65% to 85% of them appearing once. The rearrangement links TRBV7-8 to TRBJ1-1, with D perhaps TRBD1 (6 bases). This specimen consisted of peripheral blood, obtained before any cancer treatment. The sequence came from a female donor aged 60 or older with stage I squamous cell lung carcinoma. The CDR3 DNA follows: TGTGCCAGCAGCTTCCGGGACCAGGGGTCCGCTTTCTTT. Protein sequence: CASSFRDQGSAFF. The entire variable domain, with the rest obtained from reference TRBV7-8 and TRBJ1-1, is as follows: GAGVSQSPRYKVAKRGQDVALRCDPISGHVSLFWYQQALGQGPEFLTYFQNEAQLDKSGLPSDRFFAERPEGSVSTLKIQRTQQEDSAVYLCASSFRDQGSAFFGQGTRLTVV.